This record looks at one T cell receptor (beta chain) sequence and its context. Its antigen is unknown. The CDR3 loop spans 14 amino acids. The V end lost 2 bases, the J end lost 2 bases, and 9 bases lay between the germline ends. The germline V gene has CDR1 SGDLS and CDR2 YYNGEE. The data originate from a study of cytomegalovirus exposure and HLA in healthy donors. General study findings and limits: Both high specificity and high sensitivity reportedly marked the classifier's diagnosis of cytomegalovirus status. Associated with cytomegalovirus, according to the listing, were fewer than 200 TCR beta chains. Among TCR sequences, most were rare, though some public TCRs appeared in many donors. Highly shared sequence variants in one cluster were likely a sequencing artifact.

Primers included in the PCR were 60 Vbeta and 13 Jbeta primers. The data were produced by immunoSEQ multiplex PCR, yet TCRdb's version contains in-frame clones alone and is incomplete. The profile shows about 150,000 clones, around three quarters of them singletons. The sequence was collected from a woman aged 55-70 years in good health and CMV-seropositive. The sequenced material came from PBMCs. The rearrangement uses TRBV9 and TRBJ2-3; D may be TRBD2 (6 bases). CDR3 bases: TGTGCCAGCAGCGTTAGCGGATACACAGATACGCAGTATTTT. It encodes CASSVSGYTDTQYF.